The 30 T cell receptor beta chains given below trace back to one sample, sequenced in a study of blood T cell repertoires in COVID-19. Repertoires were generated with immunoSEQ multiplex PCR, while TCRdb's copy carries only in-frame clones and drops some. The sample holds 150,000 or so clones, roughly 84% seen once. Sequences were obtained from peripheral blood. The receptors originated from a woman aged 45-65 years with COVID-19, enrolled during active disease.

This clone was observed once. The rearrangement links TRBV3-1 (or the pseudogene TRBV3-2) to TRBJ2-3; TRBD2 aligns across 10 bases. V was clipped by 3 bases and J by 1 base; unmatched bases: 4. The germline V gene encodes CDR1 LGHDT and CDR2 YNNKEL (reference sequence). This CDR3 is built from 16 residues. The CDR3 region is CASSQAGLAGTDTQYF. CDR3 DNA sequence: TGTGCCAGCAGCCAGGCCGGACTAGCGGGCACAGATACGCAGTATTTT.

The chain links TRBV5-6 to TRBJ2-7; D is perhaps TRBD1 (6 bases). The germline V gene has CDR1 SGHDT and CDR2 YYEEEE. The germline V and J ends were trimmed by 4 bases and 2 bases, with 13 bases remaining between them. This CDR3 is built from 14 residues. Here the CDR3 reads CASSLGQRTYEQYF. The CDR3, as DNA: TGTGCCAGCAGCCTAGGACAGAGAACCTACGAGCAGTACTTC.

The chain recombines TRBV2 with TRBJ2-3; 9 bases are shared with TRBD2. CDR1 SNHLY and CDR2 FYNNEI come from the germline V gene. With 5 bases clipped from V and 0 bases from J, the junction kept 3 bases outside the gene matches. The CDR3 covers 15 residues. CDR3 DNA: TGTGCCAGCAGTTCCGGACTAGCGAGCACAGATACGCAGTATTTT. Amino acid sequence: CASSSGLASTDTQYF.

This chain links TRBV19 with TRBJ2-1, with D possibly matching TRBD1 (6 bases). Trimming removed 6 bases from V and 1 base from J, with 16 bases in between. CDR3 length equals 16 residues. Germline V lookup: CDR1 LNHDA, CDR2 SQIVND (reference sequence). CDR3 sequence: CASRTFGQGSYNEQFF. As DNA, the CDR3 is TGTGCCAGTAGGACGTTCGGGCAGGGGTCCTACAATGAGCAGTTCTTC.

As for this clone: Within the sample, other DNA sequences also encode this same CDR3. The CDR3 here is CASSLSGNEQFF. The CDR3, as DNA: TGTGCCAGCAGCTTAAGCGGGAATGAGCAGTTCTTC. The rearrangement joins TRBV7-6 to TRBJ2-1; maybe TRBD2 (6 bases). This CDR3 contains 12 residues. Germline-derived CDR1 and CDR2 are SGHVS and FNYEAQ. With 2 bases removed from V and 7 bases from J, the gap between germline ends came to 6 bases.

The V call is TRBV5-6, the J call TRBJ2-1, with D perhaps TRBD1 (6 bases). The CDR3 has 13 amino acids. The V end was cut by 0 bases, the J end by 8 bases, with 9 bases between. Germline assignment: CDR1 SGHDT and CDR2 YYEEEE. CDR3 residues: CASSLGGTYEQFF. For the CDR3, the DNA is TGTGCCAGCAGCTTGGGGGGGACATATGAGCAGTTCTTC.

This clone was seen just once. This chain joins TRBV30 and TRBJ2-1; TRBD2 agrees at 7 bases. Germline V gene lookup returns CDR1 GTSNPN and CDR2 SVGIG (reference sequence). The trim removed 4 bases at V and 0 bases at J, leaving 6 bases unmatched. This CDR3 has 15 amino acids. The CDR3 sequence: CAWTLGGSSYNEQFF. The CDR3 nucleotides are TGTGCCTGGACCCTCGGGGGGAGCTCCTACAATGAGCAGTTCTTC. Looking up the rest from reference TRBV30 and TRBJ2-1 gives the full variable domain: SQTIHQWPATLVQPVGSPLSLECTVEGTSNPNLYWYRQAAGRGLQLLFYSVGIGQISSEVPQNLSASRPQDRQFILSSKKLLLSDSGFYLCAWTLGGSSYNEQFFGPGTRLTVL.

The chain couples TRBV4-1 to TRBJ2-1, with TRBD2 as a possible D gene (5 bases). Germline V gives CDR1 MGHRA, CDR2 YSYEKL. V lost 5 bases to trimming and J lost 7 bases, with 18 bases between them. The CDR3 covers 15 residues. CDR3 bases: TGCGCCAGCAGCACCCCCCGGGGATTGAAAAATGAGCAGTTCTTC. Translating it yields CASSTPRGLKNEQFF.

The V call is TRBV14, the J call TRBJ2-2; possibly TRBD2 for D (5 bases). The V end was cut by 0 bases, the J end by 4 bases, with 9 bases between. CDR1 SGHDN and CDR2 FVKESK come from the germline V gene. The CDR3 runs 15 residues. The CDR3 spells CASSQDGRITGELFF. The CDR3 bases are TGTGCCAGCAGCCAAGATGGGAGAATCACCGGGGAGCTGTTTTTT. Using reference TRBV14 and TRBJ2-2 for the parts outside the CDR3, the full variable domain is EAGVTQFPSHSVIEKGQTVTLRCDPISGHDNLYWYRRVMGKEIKFLLHFVKESKQDESGMPNNRFLAERTGGTYSTLKVQPAELEDSGVYFCASSQDGRITGELFFGEGSRLTVL.

Worth noting for this clone: The same CDR3 also results from other DNA sequences found in this sample. This chain uses TRBV6-2 or TRBV6-3 with TRBJ2-7; tentatively, D is TRBD2 (6 bases). Trimming left V 4 bases short and J 6 bases short, with 7 bases between. The V gene's germline CDR1 is MNHEY and CDR2 SVGEGT. This CDR3 is 11 amino acids long. The CDR3 spells CASSLGGEQYF. Here the CDR3 DNA reads TGTGCCAGCAGTTTGGGGGGCGAGCAGTACTTC.

The CDR3 sequence: CASSFGGDYGYTF. The CDR3 region has the DNA TGTGCCAGCAGCTTCGGGGGGGACTATGGCTACACCTTC. The chain has TRBV5-4 and TRBJ1-2, with a tentative D call TRBD1 (5 bases). This CDR3 is built from 13 residues. Per the germline V gene, CDR1 is SGHNT and CDR2 is YYREEE (reference sequence). Trimming took off 2 bases at V and 3 bases at J, with 8 bases between the two ends.

The chain uses TRBV7-3 and TRBJ2-6, with TRBD1 identical over 10 bases. This CDR3 spans 21 amino acids. The V and J ends lost 1 base and 0 bases, in that order; junction bases with no gene match: 12. CDR1 SGHTA and CDR2 FQGTGA come from the germline V gene. The CDR3 reads CASSLRVTGGQGTSGANVLTF. CDR3 bases: TGTGCCAGCAGCTTAAGGGTAACGGGGGGACAGGGGACCTCTGGGGCCAACGTCCTGACTTTC. The complete variable domain, with remaining parts taken from reference TRBV7-3 and TRBJ2-6, reads GAGVSQTPSNKVTEKGKYVELRCDPISGHTALYWYRQSLGQGPEFLIYFQGTGAADDSGLPNDRFFAVRPEGSVSTLKIQRTERGDSAVYLCASSLRVTGGQGTSGANVLTFGAGSRLTVL.

The chain combines TRBV21-1 with TRBJ2-5; the table calls TRBD2, which could not be checked here. TRBV21-1 is labeled a pseudogene. The CDR3 covers 16 residues. The CDR3 is CASSIRLAGRQETQYF. Here the CDR3 DNA reads TGTGCCAGCAGCATCCGACTAGCGGGGCGCCAAGAGACCCAGTACTTC.

The sample holds one count of this clone. The CDR3: CAVDSGETQYF. CDR3 nucleotides: TGTGCCGTTGACTCGGGGGAGACCCAGTACTTC. The gene calls are TRBV2 and TRBJ2-5; tentative D call: TRBD2 (5 bases). The CDR3 runs to 11 residues. Between the trimmed V and J ends, which lost 11 bases and 5 bases, there was a span of 12 bases. Germline V gene data show CDR1 as SNHLY and CDR2 as FYNNEI.

The chain is built from TRBV7-8 and TRBJ2-1, with D unresolved. The length of the CDR3 is 12 residues. CDR1 and CDR2 (germline): SGHVS, FQNEAQ. The ends were cut back, 5 bases at V and 7 bases at J, with 9 bases in the middle. In nucleotides, the CDR3 is TGTGCCAGCAGCAGAAACAGAAATGAGCAGTTCTTC. It codes for CASSRNRNEQFF.

V is TRBV9 and J is TRBJ1-3; possibly TRBD1 for D (6 bases). The CDR3 sequence is 17 residues long. The germline V gene encodes CDR1 SGDLS and CDR2 YYNGEE. V dropped 2 bases and J dropped 0 bases, with 15 bases sitting between them. CDR3: CASSVATGVSSGNTIYF. The DNA of the CDR3 is TGTGCCAGCAGCGTGGCGACAGGAGTTAGCTCTGGAAACACCATATATTTT.

This clone was observed once. The chain recombines TRBV5-1 with TRBJ2-1; D is possibly TRBD2 (5 bases). V was pared by 0 bases and J by 8 bases, with 12 bases between. The CDR3 runs to 14 residues. The germline V gene has CDR1 SGHRS and CDR2 YFSETQ. CDR3 amino acids: CASSLGLPSDEQFF. The CDR3 coding sequence is TGCGCCAGCAGCTTGGGACTACCCTCGGATGAGCAGTTCTTC.

The chain is built from TRBV9 and TRBJ2-1; 13 positions agree with TRBD2. The CDR3 is made up of 16 amino acids. Germline lookup yields CDR1 SGDLS and CDR2 YYNGEE. J was trimmed by 12 bases and V by 4 bases; bases with no gene match: 13. CDR3 in amino acids: CASSPGGLAGFVGQFF. CDR3 in DNA: TGTGCCAGCAGCCCGGGGGGACTAGCGGGATTTGTAGGGCAGTTCTTC. Filled out from reference TRBV9 and TRBJ2-1, the complete variable domain reads DSGVTQTPKHLITATGQRVTLRCSPRSGDLSVYWYQQSLDQGLQFLIQYYNGEERAKGNILERFSAQQFPDLHSELNLSSLELGDSALYFCASSPGGLAGFVGQFFGPGTRLTVL.

The chain recombines TRBV10-3 with TRBJ1-5; D is unresolved. The CDR3 is 14 residues long. Trimming left V 2 bases short and J 6 bases short, with 11 bases between. Germline V gene lookup returns CDR1 ENHRY and CDR2 SYGVKD. The chain's CDR3 is CAISEGQAGQPQHF. CDR3 nucleotide sequence: TGTGCCATCAGTGAGGGCCAGGCGGGTCAGCCCCAGCATTTT.

The chain employs TRBV28 and TRBJ1-5, with 8 bases matching TRBD1. The V segment lost 5 bases and the J segment 2 bases; nucleotides outside the gene matches: 5. The CDR3 contains 15 residues. CDR1 MDHEN and CDR2 SYDVKM come from the germline V gene. Written as DNA, the CDR3 is TGTGCCAGCAGTCAAAGGGGACAGGGCAATCAGCCCCAGCATTTT. Translated, it gives CASSQRGQGNQPQHF.

The J gene is TRBJ2-4, the V gene TRBV11-2; 7 bases fit TRBD1. CDR3 length: 16 amino acids. Per the germline V gene, CDR1 is SGHAT and CDR2 is FQNNGV. J gave up 5 bases and V 3 bases, and 10 bases lay outside the gene matches. The DNA of the CDR3 is TGTGCCAGCAGCTTCAATTCAGGGGGACGGGAAAACATTCAGTACTTC. Translated, it gives CASSFNSGGRENIQYF.

This chain joins TRBV4-2 and TRBJ2-1, with 13 bases that match TRBD2. V lost 1 base to trimming and J lost 7 bases; unmatched junction nucleotides: 7. The CDR3 spans 17 residues. The germline gives CDR1 LGHNA, CDR2 YNFKEQ. CDR3 protein: CASSQGTSGGASNEQFF. The CDR3 DNA reads TGTGCCAGCAGCCAAGGAACTAGCGGGGGGGCGAGTAATGAGCAGTTCTTC.

In its sample, this clone was seen a few times. The DNA for the CDR3 is TGCGCCAGCAGTCCTACACAGGGGGCGAACACCGGGGAGCTGTTTTTT. It translates to CASSPTQGANTGELFF. This sequence joins TRBV5-1 and TRBJ2-2; 8 nucleotides agree with TRBD1. This CDR3 is built from 16 residues. Germline-derived CDR1 and CDR2 are SGHRS and YFSETQ. After removal of 5 bases from V and 0 bases from J, the junction contained 6 bases not matched to a gene.

This rearrangement joins TRBV14 to TRBJ2-7; no clear D gene. The V gene's germline CDR1 is SGHDN and CDR2 FVKESK. The CDR3 is 15 amino acids. Trimming removed 0 bases from V and 4 bases from J, with 13 bases in between. As DNA, the CDR3 is TGTGCCAGCAGCCAAGATACCCTATTTCGGTACGAGCAGTACTTC. This translates into CASSQDTLFRYEQYF.

This clone has a handful of counts. This chain connects TRBV7-3 to TRBJ1-3; 11 bases are a match to TRBD1. The germline gives CDR1 SGHTA, CDR2 FQGTGA. There are 15 residues in the CDR3. V was pared by 5 bases and J by 4 bases, with 4 bases of the junction left unmatched. CDR3 protein: CASSRTGGDGNTIYF. The CDR3, as DNA: TGTGCCAGCAGCCGGACAGGGGGCGACGGAAACACCATATATTTT.

This rearrangement joins TRBV27 to TRBJ1-1, with unresolved D. Germline lookup yields CDR1 MNHEY and CDR2 SMNVEV (reference sequence). The CDR3 has 14 amino acids. V lost 8 bases to trimming and J lost 0 bases, with 13 bases between them. CDR3 residues: CASSIREMNTEAFF. In nucleotides, the CDR3 is TGTGCCAGCTCCATACGGGAAATGAACACTGAAGCTTTCTTT.

The V gene is TRBV6-1, the J gene TRBJ1-3; TRBD1 is a possible D gene (5 bases). CDR3 size: 14 residues. CDR1 MNHNS and CDR2 SASEGT come from the germline V gene. Deletions cut 3 bases from V and 4 bases from J, with 10 bases between. The CDR3 DNA reads as TGTGCCAGCAGTGAGAAGGGGCTAGGAAACACCATATATTTT. Translating gives CASSEKGLGNTIYF.

The chain carries TRBV7-9 and TRBJ2-5, with 8 positions matching TRBD2. Germline V lookup: CDR1 SEHNR, CDR2 FQNEAQ (reference sequence). With V trimmed by 7 bases and J by 5 bases, 6 bases remained unmatched. The CDR3 length is 13 residues. The CDR3 DNA reads as TGTGCCAGCACCCGGACTAGCTATGAGACCCAGTACTTC. Its translation: CASTRTSYETQYF.

This chain connects TRBV7-3 to TRBJ2-5, with no clear D. The V gene's germline CDR1 is SGHTA and CDR2 FQGTGA. Trimming removed 3 bases from V and 3 bases from J, with 8 bases in between. The CDR3 extends over 13 amino acids. The CDR3 DNA reads TGTGCCAGCAGCTTCGGGTCTAAAGAGACCCAGTACTTC. Translating it yields CASSFGSKETQYF. Supplemented by reference TRBV7-3 and TRBJ2-5, the full variable domain reads GAGVSQTPSNKVTEKGKYVELRCDPISGHTALYWYRQSLGQGPEFLIYFQGTGAADDSGLPNDRFFAVRPEGSVSTLKIQRTERGDSAVYLCASSFGSKETQYFGPGTRLLVL.

The chain combines TRBV6-5 with TRBJ1-4; no clear D. The CDR3 extends over 14 amino acids. Germline V gene data show CDR1 as MNHEY and CDR2 as SVGAGI. V was shortened by 2 bases and J by 8 bases, with 12 bases between the two germline ends. The CDR3 spells CASSYRSEKEKLFF. As DNA, the CDR3 is TGTGCCAGCAGTTACCGGTCCGAGAAGGAAAAACTGTTTTTT.